The following is a T cell receptor (beta chain) sequence with its context. Antigen unknown. This CDR3 comprises 12 residues. J gave up 7 bases and V 11 bases, and 7 bases lay outside the gene matches. Germline loops: CDR1 LGHNA, CDR2 YSLEER. This specimen comes from a study of T cell responses to AZD1222 COVID-19 vaccine. Notes on the study in general: Unmutated regions of variants are reportedly targeted by nearly half of spike-specific TCRs.

Profiled with immunoSEQ multiplex PCR; TCRdb holds only in-frame clones, not every one. The repertoire consists of more than 140,000 clones, with 88% occurring once and the leading ten covering roughly 2%. This chain links TRBV4-3 with TRBJ2-1; 8 nucleotides agree with TRBD2. This sequence was found in an adult in good health. Sequenced material: peripheral blood, taken on day 0 of AZD1222 vaccination. Written as DNA, the CDR3 is TGCGCCGGTCCTTTAGCGGGGAATGAGCAGTTCTTC. Translation gives CAGPLAGNEQFF.